This TCR beta chain was sequenced for a study of T cell repertoires in aging, cancer and after chemotherapy. This clonotype has just a few counts. Its antigen remains unknown. TRB rearrangements spanning V, D and J were amplified using mixed TRB-A/B primers. TCRdb reanalysed the multiplex PCR reads using MiXCR and keeps one entry per CDR3 protein. Here the sample spans 1,500 to 2,000 distinct CDR3 sequences, around 22% being singletons. Looked up from germline, CDR1 is DFQATT and CDR2 is SNEGSKA (reference sequence). The CDR3 runs to 16 residues. Trimming at V came to 5 bases and at J to 0 bases, leaving 7 bases not matched to a gene. Study observations and caveats: Compared with age-matched healthy donors, untreated hematological or solid cancer patients showed higher blood TCR clonality. In each cancer cohort, median generation probability increased across chemotherapy, suggesting thymic output rebounded.

Amplification of TCR beta used genomic DNA extracted from peripheral blood. The rearrangement uses TRBV20-1 and TRBJ2-3, with 11 nucleotides matching TRBD2. The sequenced sample was blood. The origin of this receptor is a human donor with a solid tumor. The DNA for the CDR3 is TGCAGTGCTGGGACTAGCGGCTCTACTAGCACAGATACGCAGTATTTT. Its protein product is CSAGTSGSTSTDTQYF.